The 16 T cell receptor beta chains reported below all come from one sample, sequenced in a study of blood T cell repertoires in COVID-19. Profiled with immunoSEQ multiplex PCR; TCRdb holds only in-frame clones, not every one. The table has 200,000 to 300,000 clones, about 83% seen once. Sequenced sample: peripheral blood. The receptor source for this set is a human donor in a cohort sampled during active COVID-19.

This clone showed up just once. The chain joins TRBV27 to TRBJ1-4; 7 nucleotides line up with TRBD1. Germline CDR1 is MNHEY and CDR2 is SMNVEV (reference sequence). V was clipped by 6 bases and J by 4 bases; unmatched bases: 5. The CDR3 covers 14 residues. In nucleotides, the CDR3 is TGTGCCAGCAGCCGACAGGGCAGTAATGAAAAACTGTTTTTT. Translation: CASSRQGSNEKLFF.

This chain uses TRBV5-1 with TRBJ2-3; D perhaps matches TRBD1 (5 bases). The CDR3 is 15 amino acids. Germline V gives CDR1 SGHRS, CDR2 YFSETQ. V was pared by 4 bases and J by 2 bases, with 14 bases between. CDR3 bases: TGCGCCAGCAGCCCCCCAGGGCTTGACACAGATACGCAGTATTTT. This encodes CASSPPGLDTDTQYF.

The CDR3 loop reads CASSSQGARSNQPQHF. The CDR3 nucleotides read TGTGCCAGCAGCTCACAGGGGGCGCGTAGCAATCAGCCCCAGCATTTT. V usage is TRBV5-8 and J usage is TRBJ1-5, with 9 positions matching TRBD1. Germline V gene data show CDR1 as SGHTS and CDR2 as YDEGEE. The CDR3 is 16 amino acids. V trimming: 3 bases; J trimming: 0 bases; junction bases outside the gene matches: 4. The whole variable domain, filled in from reference TRBV5-8 and TRBJ1-5, reads EAGVTQSPTHLIKTRGQQATLRCSPISGHTSVYWYQQALGLGLQFLLWYDEGEERNRGNFPPRFSGRQFPNYSSELNVNALELEDSALYLCASSSQGARSNQPQHFGDGTRLSIL.

This clone was detected once. The V and J genes are TRBV28 and TRBJ1-2; 9 bases align to TRBD1. This CDR3 comprises 15 residues. V trimming: 6 bases; J trimming: 4 bases; junction bases outside the gene matches: 9. Germline values: CDR1 MDHEN, CDR2 SYDVKM. As DNA, the CDR3 is TGTGCCAGCAGCACACCTGGGGACAGGGCCTATGGCTACACCTTC. Translation gives CASSTPGDRAYGYTF.

V and J are TRBV6-1 and TRBJ2-3; D gene uncertain. Trimming shortened V by 3 bases and J by 5 bases, and 9 bases separated the two germline ends. The germline CDR1 and CDR2 sequences are MNHNS and SASEGT. The CDR3 runs to 13 residues. The CDR3 loop is CASSDEFGDTQYF. CDR3 sequence (DNA): TGTGCCAGCAGTGATGAGTTCGGAGATACGCAGTATTTT.

This rearrangement joins TRBV6-1 to TRBJ2-1; D is unclear. Between the trimmed V and J ends, which lost 0 bases and 1 base, there was a span of 4 bases. This CDR3 comprises 14 residues. From germline, CDR1 is MNHNS and CDR2 SASEGT. CDR3 coding DNA: TGTGCCAGCAGTGAAGCCGGGTCCTACAATGAGCAGTTCTTC. This gives the protein CASSEAGSYNEQFF.

The chain links TRBV14 to TRBJ1-1; D is ambiguous. The length of the CDR3 is 14 residues. Germline-derived CDR1 and CDR2 are SGHDN and FVKESK. Trimming left V 0 bases short and J 10 bases short, with 15 bases between. This CDR3 is CASSQERRIQRAFF. Here the CDR3 DNA reads TGTGCCAGCAGCCAAGAACGGCGGATTCAGCGAGCTTTCTTT.

V and J are TRBV7-9 and TRBJ1-6, with TRBD1 as a possible D gene (6 bases). Germline V gene sequence: CDR1 SEHNR, CDR2 FQNEAQ (reference sequence). Trimming pared 3 bases from V and 7 bases from J, leaving 13 bases between. This CDR3 is built from 15 residues. The CDR3 region is CASSFGPRGNSPLHF. For the CDR3, the DNA is TGTGCCAGCAGCTTCGGGCCCAGGGGAAATTCACCCCTCCACTTT.

The gene calls are TRBV28 and TRBJ1-2; 9 bases align to TRBD1. CDR3 length: 18 residues. CDR1 and CDR2 (germline): MDHEN, SYDVKM. The V segment lost 1 base and the J segment 4 bases; nucleotides outside the gene matches: 13. In DNA form, the CDR3 reads TGTGCCAGCAGTTTATCGAGGGGACAGGGTTTTAAGAGCTATGGCTACACCTTC. This codes for CASSLSRGQGFKSYGYTF.

The chain has TRBV3-1 (or the pseudogene TRBV3-2) and TRBJ2-1; 8 bases are shared with TRBD2. CDR3 length: 15 residues. Germline trimming cut 2 bases from V and 7 bases from J; bases unmatched to any gene: 7. The germline gives CDR1 LGHDT, CDR2 YNNKEL (reference sequence). The CDR3 spells CASSQPAGAKNEQFF. The CDR3 region has the DNA TGTGCCAGCAGCCAACCAGCGGGGGCAAAGAATGAGCAGTTCTTC.

The rearrangement links TRBV7-2 to TRBJ2-3; D is undetermined. The V gene lost 2 bases and the J gene lost 0 bases, with 6 bases spanning the gap. Germline assignment: CDR1 SGHTA and CDR2 FQGNSA. This CDR3 is built from 14 residues. The chain's CDR3 is CASSLTASTDTQYF. Here the CDR3 DNA reads TGTGCCAGCAGCTTAACAGCTAGCACAGATACGCAGTATTTT.

The chain uses TRBV4-2 and TRBJ1-5; 8 bases fit TRBD1. With V trimmed by 4 bases and J by 5 bases, 10 bases remained unmatched. The CDR3 sequence is 16 residues long. Germline V lookup: CDR1 LGHNA, CDR2 YNFKEQ. CDR3 region: CASSLGQGRADQPQHF. The CDR3 DNA is TGTGCCAGCAGCCTTGGACAGGGAAGGGCCGATCAGCCCCAGCATTTT.

The V gene is TRBV19, the J gene TRBJ2-5; D is unclear. CDR1 and CDR2 (germline): LNHDA, SQIVND (reference sequence). CDR3 length: 13 amino acids. Trimming took off 2 bases at V and 3 bases at J, with 7 bases between the two ends. The CDR3 loop is CASSINSEETQYF. The CDR3 coding sequence is TGTGCCAGTAGTATAAATTCTGAAGAGACCCAGTACTTC. The full variable domain, its missing parts supplied by reference TRBV19 and TRBJ2-5, is DGGITQSPKYLFRKEGQNVTLSCEQNLNHDAMYWYRQDPGQGLRLIYYSQIVNDFQKGDIAEGYSVSREKKESFPLTVTSAQKNPTAFYLCASSINSEETQYFGPGTRLLVL.

The chain joins TRBV18 to TRBJ2-7, with TRBD2 identical over 8 bases. This CDR3 spans 15 amino acids. V was clipped by 4 bases and J by 5 bases; unmatched bases: 10. Per the germline V gene, CDR1 is KGHSH and CDR2 is LQKENI. The CDR3 region is CASSREAGEGNEQYF. In DNA form, the CDR3 reads TGTGCCAGCTCACGAGAAGCGGGAGAAGGTAACGAGCAGTACTTC.

This clone was counted between two and nine times. The rearrangement links TRBV2 to TRBJ1-2; a weak D match, TRBD1 (6 bases). Trimming shortened V by 1 base and J by 4 bases, and 13 bases separated the two germline ends. In germline, CDR1 is SNHLY, CDR2 FYNNEI. The CDR3 extends over 15 amino acids. The CDR3 region is CASSEGGQGFYGYTF. As DNA, the CDR3 is TGTGCCAGCAGTGAAGGGGGGCAGGGTTTCTATGGCTACACCTTC.

The count of this clone is one. The rearrangement joins TRBV7-9 to TRBJ2-1, with a possible D match to TRBD1 (5 bases). The CDR3 runs to 11 residues. Germline CDR1 reads SEHNR; CDR2 reads FQNEAQ (reference sequence). Trimming shortened V by 1 base and J by 13 bases, and 8 bases separated the two germline ends. The CDR3 loop reads CASSLDDSQFF. The CDR3 DNA sequence: TGTGCCAGCAGCTTAGATGACAGCCAGTTCTTC.